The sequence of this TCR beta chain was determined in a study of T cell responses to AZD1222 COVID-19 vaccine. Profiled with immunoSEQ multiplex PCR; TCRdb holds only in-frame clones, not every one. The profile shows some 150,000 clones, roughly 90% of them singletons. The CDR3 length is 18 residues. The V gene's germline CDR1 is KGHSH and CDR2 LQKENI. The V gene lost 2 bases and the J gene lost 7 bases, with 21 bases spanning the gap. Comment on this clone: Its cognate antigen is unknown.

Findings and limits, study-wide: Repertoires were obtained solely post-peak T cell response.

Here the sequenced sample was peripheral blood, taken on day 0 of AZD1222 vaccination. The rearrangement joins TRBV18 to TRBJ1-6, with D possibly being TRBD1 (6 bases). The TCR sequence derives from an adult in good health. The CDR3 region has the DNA TGTGCCAGCTCACCAAAGGGGGGCGCAGGAGGAGAAAATTCACCCCTCCACTTT. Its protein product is CASSPKGGAGGENSPLHF.